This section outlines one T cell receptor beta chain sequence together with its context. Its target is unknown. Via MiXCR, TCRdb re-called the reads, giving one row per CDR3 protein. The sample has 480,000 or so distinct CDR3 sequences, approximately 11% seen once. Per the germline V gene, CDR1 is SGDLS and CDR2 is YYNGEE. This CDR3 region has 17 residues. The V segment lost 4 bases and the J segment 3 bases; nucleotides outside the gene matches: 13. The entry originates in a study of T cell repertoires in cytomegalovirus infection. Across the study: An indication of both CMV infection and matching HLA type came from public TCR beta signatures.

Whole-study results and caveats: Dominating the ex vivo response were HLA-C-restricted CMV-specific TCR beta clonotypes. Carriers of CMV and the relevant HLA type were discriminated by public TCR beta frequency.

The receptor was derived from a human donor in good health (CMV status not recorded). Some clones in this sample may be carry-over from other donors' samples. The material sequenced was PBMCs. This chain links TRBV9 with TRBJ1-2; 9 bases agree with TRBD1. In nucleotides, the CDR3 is TGTGCCAGCAGCATCGGGACAGGGTCTCGGAATGACTATGGCTACACCTTC. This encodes CASSIGTGSRNDYGYTF.